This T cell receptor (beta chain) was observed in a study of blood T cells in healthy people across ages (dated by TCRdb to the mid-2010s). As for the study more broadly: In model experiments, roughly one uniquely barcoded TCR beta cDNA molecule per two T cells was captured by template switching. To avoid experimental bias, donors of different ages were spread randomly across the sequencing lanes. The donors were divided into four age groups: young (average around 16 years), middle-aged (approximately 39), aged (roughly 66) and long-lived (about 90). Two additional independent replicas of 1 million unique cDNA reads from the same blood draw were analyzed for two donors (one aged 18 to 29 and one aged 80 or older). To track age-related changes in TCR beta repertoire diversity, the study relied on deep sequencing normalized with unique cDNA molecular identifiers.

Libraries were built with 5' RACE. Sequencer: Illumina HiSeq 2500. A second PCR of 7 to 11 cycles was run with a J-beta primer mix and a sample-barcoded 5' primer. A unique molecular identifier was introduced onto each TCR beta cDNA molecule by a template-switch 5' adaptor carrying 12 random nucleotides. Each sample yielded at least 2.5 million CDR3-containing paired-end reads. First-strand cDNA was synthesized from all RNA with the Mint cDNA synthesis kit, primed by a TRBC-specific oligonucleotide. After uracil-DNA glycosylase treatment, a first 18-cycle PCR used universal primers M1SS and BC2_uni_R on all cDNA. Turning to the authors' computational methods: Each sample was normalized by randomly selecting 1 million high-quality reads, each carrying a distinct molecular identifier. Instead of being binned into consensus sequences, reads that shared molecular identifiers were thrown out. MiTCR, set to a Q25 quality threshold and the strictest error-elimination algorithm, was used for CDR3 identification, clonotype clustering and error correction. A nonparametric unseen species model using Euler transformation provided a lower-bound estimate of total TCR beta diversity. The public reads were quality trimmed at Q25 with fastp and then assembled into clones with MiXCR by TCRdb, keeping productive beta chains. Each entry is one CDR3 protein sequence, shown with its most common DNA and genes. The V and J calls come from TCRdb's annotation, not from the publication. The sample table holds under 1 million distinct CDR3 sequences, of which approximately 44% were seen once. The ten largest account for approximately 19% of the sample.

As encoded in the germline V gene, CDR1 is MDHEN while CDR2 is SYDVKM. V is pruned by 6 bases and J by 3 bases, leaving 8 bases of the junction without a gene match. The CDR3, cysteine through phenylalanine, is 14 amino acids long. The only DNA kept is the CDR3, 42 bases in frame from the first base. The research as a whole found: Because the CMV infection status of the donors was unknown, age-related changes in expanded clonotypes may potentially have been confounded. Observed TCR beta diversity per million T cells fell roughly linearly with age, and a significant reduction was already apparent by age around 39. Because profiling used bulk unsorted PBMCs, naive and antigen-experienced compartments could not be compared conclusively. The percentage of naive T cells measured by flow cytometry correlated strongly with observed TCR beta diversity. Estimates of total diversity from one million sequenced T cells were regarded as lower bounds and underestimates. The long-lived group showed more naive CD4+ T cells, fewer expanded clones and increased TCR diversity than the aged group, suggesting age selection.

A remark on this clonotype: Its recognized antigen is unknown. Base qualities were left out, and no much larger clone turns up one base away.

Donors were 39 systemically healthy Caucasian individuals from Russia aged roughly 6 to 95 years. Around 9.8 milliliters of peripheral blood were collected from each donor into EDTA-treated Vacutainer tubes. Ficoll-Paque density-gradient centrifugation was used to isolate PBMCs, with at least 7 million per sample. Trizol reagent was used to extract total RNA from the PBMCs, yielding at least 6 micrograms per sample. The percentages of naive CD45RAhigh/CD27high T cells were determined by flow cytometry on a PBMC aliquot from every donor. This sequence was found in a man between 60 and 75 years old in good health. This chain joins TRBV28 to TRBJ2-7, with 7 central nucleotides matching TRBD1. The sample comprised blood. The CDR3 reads CASSFDRVVYEQYF. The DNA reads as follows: TGTGCCAGCAGCTTTGACAGGGTAGTCTACGAGCAGTACTTC. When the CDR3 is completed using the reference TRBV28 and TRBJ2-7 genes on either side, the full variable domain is DVKVTQSSRYLVKRTGEKVFLECVQDMDHENMFWYRQDPGLGLRLIYFSYDVKMKEKGDIPEGYSVSREKKERFSLILESASTNQTSMYLCASSFDRVVYEQYFGPGTRLTVT.